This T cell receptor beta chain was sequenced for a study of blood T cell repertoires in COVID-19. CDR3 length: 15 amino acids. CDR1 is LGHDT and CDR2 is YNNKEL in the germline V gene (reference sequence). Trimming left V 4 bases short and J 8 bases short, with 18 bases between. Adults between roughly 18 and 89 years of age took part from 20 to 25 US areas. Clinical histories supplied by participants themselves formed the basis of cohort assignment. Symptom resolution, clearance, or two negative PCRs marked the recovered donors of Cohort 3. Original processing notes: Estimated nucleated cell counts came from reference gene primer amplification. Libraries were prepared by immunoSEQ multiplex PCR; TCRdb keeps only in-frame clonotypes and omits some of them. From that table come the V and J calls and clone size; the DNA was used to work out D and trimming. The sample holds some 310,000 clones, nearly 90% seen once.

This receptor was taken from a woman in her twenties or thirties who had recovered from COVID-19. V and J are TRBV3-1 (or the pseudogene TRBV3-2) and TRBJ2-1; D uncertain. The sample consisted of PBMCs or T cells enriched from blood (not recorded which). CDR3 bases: TGTGCCAGCAGCCGCGGCCGTGCGCTTTTTGATGAGCAGTTCTTC. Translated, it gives CASSRGRALFDEQFF.